The text below deals with one T cell receptor (beta chain). Its specificity is unknown. V was trimmed by 0 bases and J by 7 bases, leaving 13 bases between them. The germline V gene encodes CDR1 SGHRS and CDR2 YFSETQ. CDR3 size: 15 residues. This sample was included in a study of shared clonotypes between healthy human individuals. Study-wide background: Three plates were used per donor for CD4 naive, three for CD4 memory, two for CD8 naive and one for CD8 memory. Notes on the study in general: Non-shared clonotypes had lower generation probabilities than clonotypes shared by all four sorted-subset donors. The sampled material consisted only of blood, and tissue repertoires are likely to differ.

Assay: immunoSEQ multiplex PCR; the TCRdb copy retains only in-frame clones and omits some. Here the sample spans about 1 million clones, around 74% being singletons. The chain employs TRBV5-1 and TRBJ2-2; D not certain. Material for sequencing was memory CD4+ T cells sorted from blood. Subset here: CD45RA-negative fraction. The receptor comes from a man between 18 and 35 years old in good health. The CDR3 region has the DNA TGCGCCAGCAGCTTGGCCGATGGGGTTGGCGGGGAGCTGTTTTTT. Protein sequence: CASSLADGVGGELFF.